The present TCR beta chain was sequenced within a study of T cell responses to AZD1222 COVID-19 vaccine (TCRdb year 2021). A note on the overall study: A total of about 230 trial participants underwent TCR sequencing, of whom some 210 received two doses of AZD1222 and about 25 received two doses of the MenACWY control vaccine. Enrollment into the trials was organized by age into subgroups of 18-55, 56-69 and 70-plus years, and those subgroups contained roughly 150, 30 and 60 TCR-sequenced participants, respectively.

Details on this clone: No antigen is known for it. Base qualities are not provided; no much larger clone lies one nucleotide away. This sample also contains other DNA sequences that code for the same CDR3.

The time point label on this specimen signifies: about 28 days (+/-7) after the second vaccine dose. AZD1222 recipients whose second dose came at about 4 weeks and those whose second dose came at about 12 weeks were combined into one group, since spike-specific TCR depth and breadth did not differ between the two schedules. Vaccinee samples were obtained from the UK trials COV001 and COV002, which included a single-blind randomized controlled phase 2/3 trial of AZD1222 (ChAdOx1 nCoV-19) in healthy adults. For TCRbeta chain sequencing, PBMC samples were collected from trial participants at day 0 and at day 28 after the second dose. What the study reported, not specific to this receptor: Because no day 14 peak-response samples were available, repertoires were characterized only after the peak T cell response. In the small 56-69-year group, the increase in depth fell short of significance, most likely because of low power. After two AZD1222 doses, spike-specific TCR breadth and depth were significantly higher than at day 0 and than in MenACWY recipients. Vaccine-associated CD4 TCRs spanned the whole spike protein, with dominant responses in regions 160-218 and 743-854. Most participants were white British and females outnumbered males, and the authors suggested that clonal diversity may have been underestimated. Reportedly, almost half of the unique spike-specific TCRs recognized epitopes lying outside the regions that are mutated in the B.1.351 and B.1.1.7 variants. Conclusions about previously exposed vaccinees are limited because only six or seven AZD1222 recipients were SARS-CoV-2 seropositive at baseline.

The CDR3 regions of human TCRbeta chains were analyzed by immunosequencing. From the authors' description of their analysis: TCRs in the repertoires were matched against a reference library of SARS-CoV-2-specific TCRs that had been generated with the MIRA antigen-specificity platform. Breadth was defined as the fraction of unique TCRs that were SARS-CoV-2-associated, and depth was defined as the fraction of total T cells that were SARS-CoV-2-associated. Using the MIRA data, each spike-specific TCR was assigned both to the spike region to which the TCR was reactive and to a CD4 or CD8 class. Log10-transformed breadth and depth values were compared by one-way ANOVA with Sidak's multiple comparisons tests. The table was pulled from immuneACCESS by TCRdb, which kept in-frame rearrangements only. Such tables lose some clones; where checked, under half of the loss comes from unresolved V genes, and the rest has no known cause. That table supplies the V and J calls and clone size; D and trimming were determined from the DNA. This sample has some 99,000 clones in its table, and approximately 88% of those were observed once. The ten largest make up 12% to 15% of the sample.

CDR3 length: 14 amino acids, cysteine to phenylalanine. The retained sequence is limited to the CDR3, 42 bases, with the frame set at the first base. CDR1 SGHRS and CDR2 YFSETQ are derived from the germline V gene. Between the V and J ends, shortened by 4 bases and 2 bases respectively, the junction contains 9 bases. The chain is encoded by TRBV5-1 joined to TRBJ1-4, with TRBD1 as a weak D call on 6 bases. The material was peripheral blood, obtained 28 days after the second AZD1222 dose. This clonotype originated in an adult who received the AZD1222 COVID-19 vaccine. The DNA is as follows: TGCGCCAGCAGCCTTCAGGGGACTAATGAAAAACTGTTTTTT. Translated, it gives CASSLQGTNEKLFF. With all but the CDR3 taken from the reference TRBV5-1 and TRBJ1-4 genes, the full variable domain is: KAGVTQTPRYLIKTRGQQVTLSCSPISGHRSVSWYQQTPGQGLQFLFEYFSETQRNKGNFPGRFSGRQFSNSRSEMNVSTLELGDSALYLCASSLQGTNEKLFFGSGTQLSVL.